This TCR beta chain is from a study of beta chain features in type 1 diabetes. Study information: The patients were much like the healthy donors in age, gender and cell yields.

To note about this clone: Its antigen is undetermined.

The whole isolated RNA underwent reverse transcription, so sequencing captured expressed TCRB transcripts. Here immunoSEQ multiplex PCR was the method, and the copy in TCRdb shows in-frame clones only, minus some. The table shows nearly 250,000 clones, with over 65% occurring only once. Study-wide results and caveats: PCR might pick shorter templates more often, in the same way for patients and controls.

Germline V lookup: CDR1 SGHDT, CDR2 YYEEEE. The CDR3 has 14 amino acids. The ends were cut back, 1 base at V and 4 bases at J, with 12 bases in the middle. The V and J genes are TRBV5-6 and TRBJ2-7, with D perhaps TRBD2 (5 bases). Sequenced material: naive CD4+ T cells from blood. The receptor's source is a man younger than 45 in good health. CDR3 DNA sequence: TGTGCCAGCAGCTTGATGACTATATCATACGAGCAGTACTTC. It specifies CASSLMTISYEQYF.